The present T cell receptor (beta chain) was sequenced within a study of T cells expressing NK-cell markers (dated by TCRdb to the early 2020s). About the study as a whole: Seven to nine donors provided sorted CD3+CD56+NKG2C+, CD3+CD56+NKG2C- and CD3+CD56-NKG2C+ T-cell subsets, whose TCR beta-chain repertoires were profiled. Among the eight sequenced donors, only one was HCMV-seronegative, while the other seven were HCMV-seropositive. All eight donors whose samples were sequenced were randomly selected healthy volunteers, three of them men and five women. The libraries were sequenced on Illumina HiSeq 2000/2500, MiSeq or NextSeq, producing 2 x 150 bp reads.

About this clonotype: It lacks a known antigen.

TCRdb names Illumina HiSeq 2000 as the instrument used. 5'RACE template switching, by which a universal primer site and unique molecular identifiers were added, was used to make TCR beta cDNA libraries. cDNA synthesis was primed from the TCR beta constant segment and was followed by two successive PCR amplification steps. Per the authors' processing: MIGEC was used to demultiplex reads and group the reads by UMI, and MiTCR was used to assemble and quantify clonotypes. To remove erroneous sequences, TCR cDNA sequences were retained only when supported by two or more reads. The tcR package was used for downstream repertoire analysis, with clonotypes matched between fractions based on CDR3 nucleotide sequence plus V segment. VDJmatch was used to annotate antigen specificity against VDJdb, with one amino acid substitution allowed in CDR3. TCRdb reprocessed the reads, reporting each CDR3 protein sequence once and no DNA. The V and J calls and clone size come from TCRdb's table, not from the authors' own analysis. The sample table includes hundreds of thousands of distinct CDR3 sequences. The ten biggest clones cover 7.3% of the sample.

From its cysteine to its phenylalanine, the CDR3 spans 13 amino acids. No DNA sequence was recorded. To determine HCMV serostatus, a commercial ELISA kit was used to detect HCMV-specific IgG in serum. Peripheral blood mononuclear cells were isolated from blood by Ficoll density gradient centrifugation. Overall study outcomes, separate from this receptor: In six donors, the dominant CD3+CD56+NKG2C+ clonotypes ranked among the top 10 CD8+ clonotypes, making up 1.0-7.0% of CD8+ T cells. It remained unclear whether the expanded NKG2C-expressing T cell clones were specific for HCMV antigens. Those dominant clonotypes were again the most abundant among CD3+CD56-NKG2C+ cells in several donors, at roughly 25-65%.

This chain is built from TRBV12-3 or TRBV12-4 and TRBJ2-3; no DNA is available, so the TRBD2 call from TCRdb remains unchecked. The material sequenced was blood T cells: a sorted CD56 or NKG2C T cell subset, CD4+ or CD8+ T cells, or bulk PBMC T cells (not recorded which). This clonotype was obtained from a woman between 18 and 70 years old in good health. The CDR3 sequence is CASSHLGLDTQYF.